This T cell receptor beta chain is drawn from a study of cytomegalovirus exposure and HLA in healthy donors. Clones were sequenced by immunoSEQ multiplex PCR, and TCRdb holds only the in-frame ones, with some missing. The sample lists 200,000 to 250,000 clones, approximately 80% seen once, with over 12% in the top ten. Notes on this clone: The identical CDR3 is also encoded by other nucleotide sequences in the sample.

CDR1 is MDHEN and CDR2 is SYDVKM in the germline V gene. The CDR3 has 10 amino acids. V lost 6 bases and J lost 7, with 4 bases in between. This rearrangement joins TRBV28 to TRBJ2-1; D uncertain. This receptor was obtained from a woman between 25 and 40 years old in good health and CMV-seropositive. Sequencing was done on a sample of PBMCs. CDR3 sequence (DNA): TGTGCCAGCAGCAATAATGAGCAGTTCTTC. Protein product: CASSNNEQFF.